These 19 T cell receptor beta chains came from one sample sequenced in a study of cytomegalovirus exposure and HLA in healthy donors. The PCR employed 60 Vbeta primers together with 13 Jbeta primers. TCRdb's table, derived via immunoSEQ multiplex PCR, lists solely in-frame clones and lacks some. The table records under 120,000 clones, 74% of them present only once. The specimen sequenced was PBMCs. The source is a man over 45 in good health and CMV-seropositive.

This sequence joins TRBV6-5 and TRBJ2-5, with 12 positions matching TRBD2. The CDR3 sequence is 16 residues long. Germline CDR1 is MNHEY and CDR2 is SVGAGI. V shed 0 bases and J 3 bases; nucleotides not matched to a gene: 2. The CDR3 region has the DNA TGTGCCAGCAGTTACTCTACTAGCGGGAGGAAAGAGACCCAGTACTTC. Translated: CASSYSTSGRKETQYF.

The genes are TRBV7-6 and TRBJ1-2, with a weak D call TRBD1 (6 bases). The CDR3 is 15 amino acids. CDR1 SGHVS and CDR2 FNYEAQ come from the germline V gene. The germline V and J ends were trimmed by 5 bases and 3 bases, with 16 bases remaining between them. CDR3: CASSPGSGDYYGYTF. The DNA for the CDR3 is TGTGCCAGCAGCCCGGGGTCAGGGGATTACTATGGCTACACCTTC. The variable domain in full, with the rest retrieved from reference TRBV7-6 and TRBJ1-2, is GAGVSQSPRYKVTKRGQDVALRCDPISGHVSLYWYRQALGQGPEFLTYFNYEAQQDKSGLPNDRFSAERPEGSISTLTIQRTEQRDSAMYRCASSPGSGDYYGYTFGSGTRLTVV.

DNA of the CDR3: TGTGCCAGCAGCTTAGAGGGGACACCTGGTGAAAAACTGTTTTTT. Translating gives CASSLEGTPGEKLFF. This chain connects TRBV11-2 to TRBJ1-4; maybe TRBD1 (6 bases). Germline lookup yields CDR1 SGHAT and CDR2 FQNNGV. Trimming left V 0 bases short and J 7 bases short, with 12 bases between. CDR3 length: 15 amino acids.

The chain recombines TRBV7-2 with TRBJ2-7, with D unclear. The CDR3 is 13 residues long. In germline, CDR1 is SGHTA, CDR2 FQGNSA. Trimming left V 1 base short and J 3 bases short, with 7 bases between. This chain's CDR3 is CASSLVGLYEQYF. CDR3 DNA: TGTGCCAGCAGCTTAGTGGGCCTCTACGAGCAGTACTTC.

The V call is TRBV15, the J call TRBJ2-7; TRBD1 agrees at 8 bases. This CDR3 spans 13 amino acids. The germline CDR1 and CDR2 sequences are LNHNV and YYDKDF (reference sequence). After removal of 3 bases from V and 4 bases from J, the junction contained 2 bases not matched to a gene. Here the CDR3 reads CATSSGQGYEQYF. Here the CDR3 DNA reads TGTGCCACCAGCAGTGGACAGGGTTACGAGCAGTACTTC. The entire variable domain, with the rest obtained from reference TRBV15 and TRBJ2-7, is as follows: DAMVIQNPRYQVTQFGKPVTLSCSQTLNHNVMYWYQQKSSQAPKLLFHYYDKDFNNEADTPDNFQSRRPNTSFCFLDIRSPGLGDTAMYLCATSSGQGYEQYFGPGTRLTVT.

This chain joins TRBV9 and TRBJ2-7, with TRBD1 as a possible D gene (6 bases). The V end was cut by 0 bases, the J end by 2 bases, with 9 bases between. Per the germline V gene, CDR1 is SGDLS and CDR2 is YYNGEE. The CDR3 totals 14 residues. The CDR3 bases are TGTGCCAGCAGCGTAGAGACAGGAACCTACGAGCAGTACTTC. Translating it yields CASSVETGTYEQYF.

This clone was recorded a few times. The chain is built from TRBV14 and TRBJ1-2; D not resolved. Germline CDR1 reads SGHDN; CDR2 reads FVKESK. The CDR3 totals 13 residues. V was clipped by 0 bases and J by 5 bases, with 7 bases between them. CDR3 in amino acids: CASSQDHRYGYTF. The CDR3, as DNA: TGTGCCAGCAGCCAAGATCACAGATATGGCTACACCTTC.

The V and J genes are TRBV25-1 and TRBJ2-5, with D maybe TRBD1 (6 bases). Germline V lookup: CDR1 MGHDK, CDR2 SYGVNS. The V gene lost 4 bases and the J gene lost 5 bases, with 17 bases spanning the gap. The CDR3 spans 15 residues. The CDR3 sequence is CASSGDHRVQETQYF. CDR3 coding DNA: TGTGCCAGCAGTGGGGACCACAGGGTTCAGGAGACCCAGTACTTC.

V and J are TRBV19 and TRBJ1-4, with D possibly TRBD1 on 5 matching bases. V was trimmed by 10 bases and J by 7 bases, leaving 22 bases between them. Germline V gives CDR1 LNHDA, CDR2 SQIVND (reference sequence). This CDR3 is built from 15 residues. Here the CDR3 reads CATRKGEAMAEKLFF. The CDR3, as DNA: TGTGCCACGAGGAAAGGGGAGGCCATGGCTGAAAAACTGTTTTTT.

The chain uses TRBV19 and TRBJ1-1; D gene uncertain. V was trimmed by 6 bases and J by 1 base, leaving 9 bases between them. The CDR3 runs to 13 residues. Germline CDR1 reads LNHDA; CDR2 reads SQIVND (reference sequence). The CDR3 is CASSLSWNTEAFF. The CDR3 nucleotides are TGTGCCAGTAGCTTGAGCTGGAACACTGAAGCTTTCTTT.

CDR3 nucleotide sequence: TGTGCAAGTCGCTTAGTGGCACTAGCGGGAGGGCCTTGGAACATTCAGTACTTC. It translates to CASRLVALAGGPWNIQYF. V usage is TRBV12-2 and J usage is TRBJ2-4; the table's TRBD2 call for D was not verified on the DNA. TRBV12-2 is assigned pseudogene status. The CDR3 spans 18 residues.

About this clone: Germline and junction disagree at one end, which may indicate a read error. The gene calls are TRBV10-3 and TRBJ2-7, with a possible D match to TRBD1 (7 bases). The CDR3 consists of 17 residues. Germline values: CDR1 ENHRY, CDR2 SYGVKD. The CDR3 loop is CAVRGDTGTPSSYEQYF. DNA for the CDR3: TGTGCCGTCAGGGGGGACACCGGAACACCGAGCTCCTACGAGCAGTACTTC.

The J gene is TRBJ1-2, the V gene TRBV7-2, with D unclear. V gave up 4 bases and J gave up 7 bases, with 13 bases separating them. Germline values: CDR1 SGHTA, CDR2 FQGNSA. The CDR3 extends over 13 amino acids. Here the CDR3 DNA reads TGTGCCAGCAGCTCCGGAGGGCAGGTTGGCTACACCTTC. Protein: CASSSGGQVGYTF.

This clone was found a few times. This chain connects TRBV6-1 to TRBJ2-7, with 11 bases that match TRBD1. The V segment lost 5 bases and the J segment 6 bases; nucleotides outside the gene matches: 6. From germline, CDR1 is MNHNS and CDR2 SASEGT. The CDR3 runs to 14 residues. This chain's CDR3 is CASSTRTGGSEQYF. The DNA of the CDR3 is TGTGCCAGCAGTACTCGGACAGGGGGCAGCGAGCAGTACTTC.

The chain couples TRBV5-6 to TRBJ2-3; D might be TRBD1 (6 bases). The CDR3 extends over 15 amino acids. From germline, CDR1 is SGHDT and CDR2 YYEEEE. The V gene lost 2 bases and the J gene lost 3 bases, with 13 bases spanning the gap. The CDR3 region is CASSFQTGTTDTQYF. DNA for the CDR3: TGTGCCAGCAGCTTCCAAACAGGGACGACAGATACGCAGTATTTT.

CDR3 bases: TGTGCCAGCAGCAATCAAGAGACCCAGTACTTC. Its translation is CASSNQETQYF. The V call is TRBV6-5, the J call TRBJ2-5, with D unresolved. Germline lookup yields CDR1 MNHEY and CDR2 SVGAGI. Trimming took 6 bases from V and 2 from J, leaving 4 bases between them. The length of the CDR3 is 11 residues.

This sequence joins TRBV5-1 and TRBJ2-1, with D perhaps matching TRBD2 (5 bases). The germline CDR1 and CDR2 sequences are SGHRS and YFSETQ. Trimming removed 5 bases at V and 7 bases at J, with 13 bases between. This CDR3 region has 13 residues. CDR3 region: CASRDFRENEQFF. The CDR3 nucleotides are TGCGCCAGCAGGGACTTCCGAGAAAATGAGCAGTTCTTC.

This chain joins TRBV5-4 and TRBJ2-2; D gene ambiguous. This CDR3 contains 15 residues. V lost 4 bases, J lost 0 bases, and 10 bases lay in between. Germline loops: CDR1 SGHNT, CDR2 YYREEE (reference sequence). The DNA of the CDR3 is TGTGCCAGCAGCCAAGCGAGAACGAACACCGGGGAGCTGTTTTTT. Encoded protein: CASSQARTNTGELFF.

The gene calls are TRBV18 and TRBJ1-2; D may be TRBD1 (5 bases). From germline, CDR1 is KGHSH and CDR2 LQKENI. Trimming took 3 bases from V and 3 from J, leaving 8 bases between them. This CDR3 region has 13 residues. The CDR3 nucleotides read TGTGCCAGCTCACCCGGGGACTACTATGGCTACACCTTC. This sequence encodes CASSPGDYYGYTF.